The clone carrying this TCR beta chain was counted many times. Time point noted: blood at routine non-recurrence follow-up after resection. Unsorted samples of tumor, nontumor lung or frozen PBMC had their whole RNA sequenced. This record comes from a study of spatial heterogeneity in lung cancer. Across the study: Untreated early-stage non-small cell lung cancer patients, fewer than 85 in total, were the donors.

Looked up from germline, CDR1 is DFQATT and CDR2 is SNEGSKA (reference sequence). CDR3 length equals 12 residues. Trimming removed 3 bases at V and 4 bases at J, with 9 bases between. MiXCR, applied by TCRdb to the 5' RACE reads, yields one record per CDR3 protein. The sample lists some 110,000 distinct CDR3 sequences, less than 15% occurring once. The V call is TRBV20-1, the J call TRBJ2-5, with no clear D. This TCR was recovered from a male donor with early-stage non-small cell lung cancer. Sequencing used PBMCs, obtained at follow-up. In DNA form, the CDR3 reads TGCAGTGCTAGGATTGGGGTAGAGACCCAGTACTTC. This sequence encodes CSARIGVETQYF.